These 27 T cell receptor beta chains came from one sample sequenced in a study of blood T cell repertoires in COVID-19. Clones were sequenced by immunoSEQ multiplex PCR, and TCRdb holds only the in-frame ones, with some missing. The sample lists more than 95,000 clones, roughly 80% occurring once. The sequenced material came from peripheral blood. The receptors here all came from an elderly woman with active or convalescent COVID-19.

This clone was detected a few times. CDR3 in amino acids: CASSPGQGAIYGYTF. CDR3 nucleotide sequence: TGCGCCAGCAGCCCGGGACAGGGAGCCATCTATGGCTACACCTTC. The chain uses TRBV5-1 and TRBJ1-2; 9 nucleotides line up with TRBD1. The CDR3 length is 15 residues. V lost 4 bases, J lost 4 bases, and 8 bases stayed unmatched. CDR1 and CDR2 from the germline V gene are SGHRS and YFSETQ.

The V call is TRBV11-2, the J call TRBJ2-7, with TRBD2 matching over 7 bases. Germline CDR1 and CDR2: SGHAT and FQNNGV. V gave up 0 bases and J gave up 3 bases; unmatched junction bases: 8. This CDR3 spans 16 amino acids. The CDR3 protein is CASSLDGASGYYEQYF. CDR3 DNA sequence: TGTGCCAGCAGCTTAGATGGGGCTAGCGGTTACTACGAGCAGTACTTC.

This clone occurred a few times. The chain links TRBV9 to TRBJ2-7; no clear D. The CDR3 loop spans 15 amino acids. Germline-derived CDR1 and CDR2 are SGDLS and YYNGEE. Between the trimmed V and J ends, which lost 0 bases and 4 bases, there was a span of 14 bases. The CDR3 nucleotides read TGTGCCAGCAGCGTAGCGCCAGGCTTACCTTACGAGCAGTACTTC. Its translation: CASSVAPGLPYEQYF.

This chain connects TRBV11-2 to TRBJ1-5; TRBD1 is a possible D gene (5 bases). From germline, CDR1 is SGHAT and CDR2 FQNNGV. V was cut by 5 bases and J by 7 bases, with 24 bases left in between. The CDR3 runs to 17 residues. The CDR3 here is CASSQTSGGPVGQPQHF. DNA for the CDR3: TGTGCCAGCAGCCAGACCTCCGGGGGACCGGTAGGACAGCCCCAGCATTTT.

V usage is TRBV5-1 and J usage is TRBJ2-7; 8 nucleotides match TRBD1. In germline, CDR1 is SGHRS, CDR2 YFSETQ. There are 15 residues in the CDR3. With V trimmed by 4 bases and J by 3 bases, 9 bases remained unmatched. The DNA of the CDR3 is TGCGCCAGCAGCCGTGGGGGGACAGGTGTCTACGAGCAGTACTTC. Translation: CASSRGGTGVYEQYF.

This clone turned up a few times. CDR3 nucleotides: TGTGCCAGCAGCCTCTCACTCACTGGAAACACCATATATTTT. It yields the protein CASSLSLTGNTIYF. The chain carries TRBV3-1 (or the pseudogene TRBV3-2) and TRBJ1-3; D is unresolved. Germline-derived CDR1 and CDR2 are LGHDT and YNNKEL (reference sequence). This CDR3 region has 14 residues. Trimming shortened V by 4 bases and J by 2 bases, and 9 bases separated the two germline ends.

The sample holds one count of this clone. This chain joins TRBV7-3 and TRBJ2-1, with 16 positions matching TRBD2. J gave up 15 bases and V 5 bases, and 7 bases lay outside the gene matches. The CDR3 covers 14 residues. Per germline, CDR1 SGHTA and CDR2 FQGTGA. CDR3: CASSQGLAGGGRFF. The CDR3 nucleotides are TGTGCCAGCAGCCAGGGACTAGCGGGAGGGGGTCGGTTCTTC. Drawing the rest from reference TRBV7-3 and TRBJ2-1, the complete variable domain is GAGVSQTPSNKVTEKGKYVELRCDPISGHTALYWYRQSLGQGPEFLIYFQGTGAADDSGLPNDRFFAVRPEGSVSTLKIQRTERGDSAVYLCASSQGLAGGGRFFGPGTRLTVL.

This clone has a single count. J is TRBJ1-4 and V is TRBV5-1; TRBD1 aligns across 7 bases. The CDR3 runs to 14 residues. Germline V gene data show CDR1 as SGHRS and CDR2 as YFSETQ. The V gene end was trimmed by 7 bases and the J gene end by 0 bases; junction bases not matched to a gene: 3. This CDR3 is CASATGATNEKLFF. The CDR3 DNA is TGCGCCAGCGCCACAGGGGCAACTAATGAAAAACTGTTTTTT.

The chain carries TRBV5-1 and TRBJ1-5; possible D gene TRBD1, 5 bases. Germline V lookup: CDR1 SGHRS, CDR2 YFSETQ. The CDR3 spans 15 residues. With 0 bases removed from V and 2 bases from J, the gap between germline ends came to 9 bases. The CDR3 region is CASSLEGHGNQPQHF. In DNA, the CDR3 is TGCGCCAGCAGCTTGGAGGGGCACGGCAATCAGCCCCAGCATTTT. Filled out from reference TRBV5-1 and TRBJ1-5, the complete variable domain reads KAGVTQTPRYLIKTRGQQVTLSCSPISGHRSVSWYQQTPGQGLQFLFEYFSETQRNKGNFPGRFSGRQFSNSRSEMNVSTLELGDSALYLCASSLEGHGNQPQHFGDGTRLSIL.

In this sample, this clone turned up once. V usage is TRBV7-2 and J usage is TRBJ2-1; 9 bases match TRBD1. This CDR3 spans 19 amino acids. With 5 bases clipped from V and 5 bases from J, the junction kept 19 bases outside the gene matches. In germline, CDR1 is SGHTA, CDR2 FQGNSA. The CDR3 region is CASSPRFNPWTGVNNEQFF. The DNA for the CDR3 is TGTGCCAGCAGCCCTCGATTTAACCCCTGGACAGGGGTTAACAATGAGCAGTTCTTC.

The rearrangement links TRBV7-2 to TRBJ2-5; 7 nucleotides agree with TRBD1. The CDR3 extends over 14 amino acids. Trimming took 7 bases from V and 3 from J; bases not matched to a gene: 8. Per the germline V gene, CDR1 is SGHTA and CDR2 is FQGNSA. Written as DNA, the CDR3 is TGTGCCAGCAACAGGGGAAGGGAGAAAGAGACCCAGTACTTC. This gives the protein CASNRGREKETQYF.

V usage is TRBV6-1 and J usage is TRBJ1-5; the match to TRBD1 covers 11 bases. Per the germline V gene, CDR1 is MNHNS and CDR2 is SASEGT. J was trimmed by 7 bases and V by 1 base; bases with no gene match: 6. This CDR3 comprises 16 residues. CDR3 nucleotides: TGTGCCAGCAGTGAAGGGACAGGGGGCTCAGGGCAGCCCCAGCATTTT. It codes for CASSEGTGGSGQPQHF.

This clone was seen a handful of times. The V call is TRBV4-3, the J call TRBJ2-3, with D possibly being TRBD1 (6 bases). Between the trimmed V and J ends, which lost 0 bases and 3 bases, there was a span of 10 bases. Per the germline V gene, CDR1 is LGHNA and CDR2 is YSLEER. This CDR3 is 15 amino acids long. CDR3 amino acids: CASSQDWGLTDTQYF. The CDR3 DNA reads TGCGCCAGCAGCCAAGATTGGGGGCTAACAGATACGCAGTATTTT.

The DNA for the CDR3 is TGTGCCAGCAGCCCCCTTACAGCTTCACCCCTCCACTTT. As protein: CASSPLTASPLHF. This sequence joins TRBV9 and TRBJ1-6, with D unclear. CDR1 and CDR2 from the germline V gene are SGDLS and YYNGEE. The V and J ends lost 4 bases and 9 bases respectively, with 11 bases between them. The CDR3 loop spans 13 amino acids.

The chain recombines TRBV9 with TRBJ1-3; D perhaps matches TRBD1 (5 bases). The CDR3 spans 12 residues. Trimming stripped 8 bases from V and 0 bases from J, with 6 bases between. Germline assignment: CDR1 SGDLS and CDR2 YYNGEE. The CDR3 nucleotides read TGTGCCAGTCAGGGCTCTGGAAACACCATATATTTT. Translated: CASQGSGNTIYF. The whole variable domain, remainder taken from reference TRBV9 and TRBJ1-3, is DSGVTQTPKHLITATGQRVTLRCSPRSGDLSVYWYQQSLDQGLQFLIQYYNGEERAKGNILERFSAQQFPDLHSELNLSSLELGDSALYFCASQGSGNTIYFGEGSWLTVV.

The CDR3 sequence is CASSGTSGQANEQYF. The CDR3 DNA sequence: TGTGCCAGCAGCGGTACCTCTGGGCAGGCAAACGAGCAGTACTTC. The chain couples TRBV7-2 to TRBJ2-7; D gene ambiguous. The CDR3 consists of 15 residues. Germline V gives CDR1 SGHTA, CDR2 FQGNSA. V was shortened by 5 bases and J by 5 bases, with 19 bases between the two germline ends.

The V call is TRBV5-5, the J call TRBJ1-5; TRBD1 aligns across 7 bases. The V and J ends lost 3 bases and 3 bases, in that order; junction bases with no gene match: 3. This CDR3 region has 14 residues. Germline V gene data show CDR1 as SGHKS and CDR2 as YYEKEE (reference sequence). The CDR3 protein is CASSWDRSNQPQHF. The CDR3 DNA reads as TGTGCCAGCAGCTGGGACAGATCCAATCAGCCCCAGCATTTT.

This chain uses TRBV28 with TRBJ2-7; TRBD1 is a possible D gene (6 bases). CDR3 size: 13 residues. CDR1 and CDR2 (germline): MDHEN, SYDVKM. V was shortened by 2 bases and J by 7 bases, with 12 bases between the two germline ends. CDR3: CASSLMGALEQYF. Written as DNA, the CDR3 is TGTGCCAGCAGTTTAATGGGGGCCCTGGAGCAGTACTTC. The whole variable domain, filled in from reference TRBV28 and TRBJ2-7, reads DVKVTQSSRYLVKRTGEKVFLECVQDMDHENMFWYRQDPGLGLRLIYFSYDVKMKEKGDIPEGYSVSREKKERFSLILESASTNQTSMYLCASSLMGALEQYFGPGTRLTVT.

Details on this clone: One junction end disagrees with the germline gene, perhaps due to a read error. The chain joins TRBV7-7 to TRBJ2-5; a possible D gene is TRBD2 (6 bases). This CDR3 has 16 residues. Germline V gene lookup returns CDR1 SSHAT and CDR2 FNYEAQ (reference sequence). CDR3 amino acids: CASSPGGARYQETQYF. CDR3 sequence (DNA): TGTGCTAGCAGCCCCGGAGGGGCGCGGTACCAAGAGACCCAGTACTTC.

The rearrangement joins TRBV9 to TRBJ2-7; the D gene is possibly TRBD1 (6 bases). This CDR3 is 14 amino acids long. V shed 2 bases and J shed 4 bases, with 13 bases lying between them. CDR1 and CDR2 (germline): SGDLS, YYNGEE. This chain's CDR3 is CASSVTGTTYEQYF. CDR3 nucleotides: TGTGCCAGCAGCGTGACCGGGACAACTTACGAGCAGTACTTC. Variable domain in full (rest from reference TRBV9 and TRBJ2-7): DSGVTQTPKHLITATGQRVTLRCSPRSGDLSVYWYQQSLDQGLQFLIQYYNGEERAKGNILERFSAQQFPDLHSELNLSSLELGDSALYFCASSVTGTTYEQYFGPGTRLTVT.

V gene TRBV5-4 combines with J gene TRBJ2-3; possible D gene TRBD2, 5 bases. There are 13 residues in the CDR3. V was pared by 0 bases and J by 4 bases, with 6 bases between. Germline lookup yields CDR1 SGHNT and CDR2 YYREEE (reference sequence). CDR3 residues: CASSLAGADTQYF. Written as DNA, the CDR3 is TGTGCCAGCAGCTTGGCCGGGGCAGATACGCAGTATTTT. Together with reference TRBV5-4 and TRBJ2-3, the CDR3 gives the full variable domain: ETGVTQSPTHLIKTRGQQVTLRCSSQSGHNTVSWYQQALGQGPQFIFQYYREEENGRGNFPPRFSGLQFPNYSSELNVNALELDDSALYLCASSLAGADTQYFGPGTRLTVL.

The CDR3 nucleotides are TGTGCCAGCAGCGTAGGTTGGGGACAAGGGGCGGACTCCGGGGAGCTGTTTTTT. It specifies CASSVGWGQGADSGELFF. This rearrangement joins TRBV9 to TRBJ2-2; tentative D call: TRBD1 (6 bases). Germline CDR1 and CDR2: SGDLS and YYNGEE. This CDR3 has 18 amino acids. Trimming took 0 bases from V and 6 from J, leaving 21 bases between them.

The chain joins TRBV5-4 to TRBJ2-1, with TRBD2 matching over 11 bases. The V segment lost 4 bases and the J segment 4 bases; nucleotides outside the gene matches: 7. Germline assignment: CDR1 SGHNT and CDR2 YYREEE (reference sequence). The CDR3 has 16 amino acids. The CDR3 loop is CASSIRLAGLYNEQFF. In DNA form, the CDR3 reads TGTGCCAGCAGCATCCGACTAGCGGGATTATACAATGAGCAGTTCTTC.

This clone occurred once. The rearrangement links TRBV27 to TRBJ2-3, with a weak D call TRBD2 (5 bases). Trimming pared 2 bases from V and 3 bases from J, leaving 12 bases between. The V gene's germline CDR1 is MNHEY and CDR2 SMNVEV (reference sequence). There are 15 residues in the CDR3. Here the CDR3 reads CASSLNGVGTDTQYF. In nucleotides, the CDR3 is TGTGCCAGCAGTTTAAACGGGGTGGGGACAGATACGCAGTATTTT.

The rearrangement joins TRBV24-1 to TRBJ2-2; D not certain. Germline CDR1 is KGHDR and CDR2 is SFDVKD. V was cut by 2 bases and J by 9 bases, with 6 bases left in between. The CDR3 has 12 residues. The CDR3 spells CATSDYYRELFF. DNA for the CDR3: TGTGCCACCAGTGATTACTACCGGGAGCTGTTTTTT.

The CDR3 reads CASSQSDRDVYF. The CDR3 DNA sequence: TGTGCCAGCAGCCAATCGGACAGGGACGTGTACTTC. The rearrangement links TRBV3-1 (or the pseudogene TRBV3-2) to TRBJ2-7, with 8 bases fitting TRBD1. Germline loops: CDR1 LGHDT, CDR2 YNNKEL (reference sequence). This CDR3 spans 12 amino acids. The junction had 6 bases not matched to a gene; V was cut back by 2 bases and J by 12 bases.

The V and J genes are TRBV20-1 and TRBJ2-7; a weak D match, TRBD2 (6 bases). Germline lookup yields CDR1 DFQATT and CDR2 SNEGSKA (reference sequence). The CDR3 extends over 13 amino acids. Trimming took off 3 bases at V and 2 bases at J, with 11 bases between the two ends. CDR3 sequence: CSASPGSTYEQYF. CDR3 sequence (DNA): TGCAGTGCTAGTCCCGGGAGTACCTACGAGCAGTACTTC.